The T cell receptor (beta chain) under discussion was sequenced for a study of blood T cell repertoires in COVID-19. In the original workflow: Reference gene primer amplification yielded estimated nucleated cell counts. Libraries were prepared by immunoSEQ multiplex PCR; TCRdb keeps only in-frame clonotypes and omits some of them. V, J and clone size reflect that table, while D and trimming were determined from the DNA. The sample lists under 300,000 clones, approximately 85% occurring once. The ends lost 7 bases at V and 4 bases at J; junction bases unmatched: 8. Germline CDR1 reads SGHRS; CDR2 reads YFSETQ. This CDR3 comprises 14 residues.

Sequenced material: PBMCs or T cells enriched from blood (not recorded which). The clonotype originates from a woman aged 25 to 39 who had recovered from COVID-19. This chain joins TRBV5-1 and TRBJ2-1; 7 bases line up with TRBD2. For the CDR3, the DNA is TGCGCCAGCTCCGGGACTACAACTTACAATGAGCAGTTCTTC. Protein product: CASSGTTTYNEQFF.